Listed below are T cell receptor beta chains from one sample, sequenced in a study of cytomegalovirus exposure and HLA in healthy donors. Sequenced by immunoSEQ multiplex PCR; TCRdb stores in-frame clones only, minus some. The repertoire includes 150,000 or so clones, about 68% of them detected once, and around 2.3% sits in the top ten. The source material was PBMCs. These receptors were obtained from a young man in good health and CMV-seronegative. CDR3s include the opening cysteine and the closing phenylalanine or tryptophan. D genes are given only for firm matches. Expanded clones get a size class; other rows say once, few or many, or leave the size out.

j_call: TRBJ2-1; d_call: NA; clone_size: NA; v_call: TRBV7-5; cdr3_aa: CARPTSSNYNEQFF; cdr3_nt: TGTGCCAGACCAACTAGCAGTAACTACAATGAGCAGTTCTTC
j_call: TRBJ2-7; d_call: TRBD1; clone_size: NA; v_call: TRBV9; cdr3_aa: CASSATGAYEQYF; cdr3_nt: TGTGCCAGCAGCGCGACAGGGGCCTACGAGCAGTACTTC
j_call: TRBJ1-3; d_call: NA; clone_size: few; v_call: TRBV4-3; cdr3_aa: CASSPTLPVSGNTIYF; cdr3_nt: TGCGCCAGCAGCCCGACTTTGCCTGTCTCTGGAAACACCATATATTTT
j_call: TRBJ1-1; d_call: TRBD1; clone_size: NA; v_call: TRBV7-8; cdr3_aa: CASSPWTGGTEAFF; cdr3_nt: TGTGCCAGCAGCCCGTGGACAGGGGGTACTGAAGCTTTCTTT
j_call: TRBJ2-7; d_call: NA; clone_size: few; v_call: TRBV6-6; cdr3_aa: CASNPGGYEQYF; cdr3_nt: TGTGCCAGCAACCCCGGAGGCTACGAGCAGTACTTC
j_call: TRBJ2-5; d_call: NA; clone_size: NA; v_call: TRBV30; cdr3_aa: CACNQVQETQYF; cdr3_nt: TGTGCCTGCAACCAGGTCCAAGAGACCCAGTACTTC
j_call: TRBJ2-7; d_call: NA; clone_size: NA; v_call: TRBV4-2; cdr3_aa: CASSSTTGSYEQYF; cdr3_nt: TGTGCCAGCAGCTCAACGACGGGGTCCTACGAGCAGTACTTC
j_call: TRBJ2-3; d_call: NA; clone_size: NA; v_call: TRBV5-1; cdr3_aa: CASSPTESSTDTQYF; cdr3_nt: TGCGCCAGCAGCCCGACGGAGTCTAGCACAGATACGCAGTATTTT
j_call: TRBJ1-4; d_call: NA; clone_size: NA; v_call: TRBV5-1; cdr3_aa: CASSLSGRTNEKLFF; cdr3_nt: TGCGCCAGCAGCTTGAGTGGGAGGACTAATGAAAAACTGTTTTTT
j_call: TRBJ1-5; d_call: TRBD1; clone_size: NA; v_call: TRBV27; cdr3_aa: CASSPGTGGRQPQHF; cdr3_nt: TGTGCCAGCAGTCCGGGGACAGGGGGCAGGCAGCCCCAGCATTTT
j_call: TRBJ1-4; d_call: NA; clone_size: NA; v_call: TRBV27; cdr3_aa: CASSLSWQGYEKLFF; cdr3_nt: TGTGCCAGCAGTTTATCGTGGCAGGGATATGAAAAACTGTTTTTT
j_call: TRBJ1-1; d_call: NA; clone_size: few; v_call: TRBV30; cdr3_aa: CAWSSTNTEAFF; cdr3_nt: TGTGCCTGGAGTTCCACAAACACTGAAGCTTTCTTT
j_call: TRBJ2-1; d_call: TRBD2; clone_size: NA; v_call: TRBV9; cdr3_aa: CASSEGAGGHNEQFF; cdr3_nt: TGTGCCAGCAGCGAGGGGGCGGGGGGGCACAATGAGCAGTTCTTC
j_call: TRBJ2-7; d_call: NA; clone_size: NA; v_call: TRBV7-9; cdr3_aa: CSSSIAESSYEQYF; cdr3_nt: TGTTCCAGCAGTATAGCGGAGAGCTCCTACGAGCAGTACTTC
j_call: TRBJ1-1; d_call: TRBD1; clone_size: NA; v_call: TRBV29-1; cdr3_aa: CSAGTALNTEAFF; cdr3_nt: TGCAGCGCGGGGACAGCCTTGAACACTGAAGCTTTCTTT
j_call: TRBJ1-5; d_call: TRBD1; clone_size: few; v_call: TRBV19; cdr3_aa: CASSIAGQGSGNQPQHF; cdr3_nt: TGTGCCAGTAGTATAGCGGGACAGGGGAGCGGCAATCAGCCCCAGCATTTT
j_call: TRBJ2-1; d_call: NA; clone_size: NA; v_call: TRBV7-8; cdr3_aa: CASSLSVALYNEQFF; cdr3_nt: TGTGCCAGCAGCTTGAGCGTGGCACTATACAATGAGCAGTTCTTC
j_call: TRBJ2-6; d_call: NA; clone_size: NA; v_call: TRBV18; cdr3_aa: CASSPSQGLATGANVLTF; cdr3_nt: TGTGCCAGCTCACCATCTCAGGGATTAGCAACGGGGGCCAACGTCCTGACTTTC
j_call: TRBJ2-1; d_call: TRBD2; clone_size: NA; v_call: TRBV28; cdr3_aa: CASSPPAGGGRRNEQFF; cdr3_nt: TGTGCCAGCAGCCCTCCGGCCGGCGGGGGGCGACGCAATGAGCAGTTCTTC
j_call: TRBJ2-1; d_call: TRBD2; clone_size: NA; v_call: TRBV6-5; cdr3_aa: CASGSGGAFNEQFF; cdr3_nt: TGTGCCAGCGGGAGCGGGGGGGCGTTTAATGAGCAGTTCTTC
j_call: TRBJ1-2; d_call: NA; clone_size: NA; v_call: TRBV5-6; cdr3_aa: CASSSSGEISYGYTF; cdr3_nt: TGTGCCAGCAGCTCATCAGGGGAAATAAGCTATGGCTACACCTTC
j_call: TRBJ1-5; d_call: NA; clone_size: NA; v_call: TRBV19; cdr3_aa: CASSREKPGWDQPQHF; cdr3_nt: TGTGCCAGTAGTAGGGAAAAACCAGGGTGGGATCAGCCCCAGCATTTT
j_call: TRBJ1-2; d_call: NA; clone_size: NA; v_call: TRBV27; cdr3_aa: CASSPGEVYGYTF; cdr3_nt: TGTGCCAGCAGTCCCGGGGAGGTCTATGGCTACACCTTC
j_call: TRBJ1-2; d_call: NA; clone_size: NA; v_call: TRBV7-9; cdr3_aa: CASSFFQGGYPF; cdr3_nt: TGTGCCAGCAGCTTCTTCCAGGGTGGCTACCCCTTC
j_call: TRBJ2-7; d_call: TRBD2; clone_size: NA; v_call: TRBV10-3; cdr3_aa: CAISASGGAYEQYF; cdr3_nt: TGTGCCATCAGTGCGAGCGGGGGGGCTTACGAGCAGTACTTC
j_call: TRBJ1-1; d_call: TRBD1; clone_size: few; v_call: TRBV18; cdr3_aa: CASSPGTGGRTEAFF; cdr3_nt: TGTGCCAGCTCACCTGGGACAGGGGGCCGCACTGAAGCTTTCTTT
j_call: TRBJ2-7; d_call: NA; clone_size: NA; v_call: TRBV5-1; cdr3_aa: CASSLSGAEQYF; cdr3_nt: TGCGCCAGCAGCCTCTCGGGAGCCGAGCAGTACTTC
j_call: TRBJ2-1; d_call: TRBD2; clone_size: once; v_call: TRBV19; cdr3_aa: CASTFREGGRGNEQFF; cdr3_nt: TGTGCCAGTACCTTCAGGGAAGGAGGGAGGGGCAATGAGCAGTTCTTC
j_call: TRBJ2-7; d_call: TRBD1; clone_size: NA; v_call: TRBV6-6; cdr3_aa: CASSSQGDEQYF; cdr3_nt: TGTGCCAGCAGTTCACAGGGGGACGAGCAGTACTTC
j_call: TRBJ1-1; d_call: NA; clone_size: NA; v_call: TRBV6-6; cdr3_aa: CASRRTVNTEAFF; cdr3_nt: TGTGCCAGCAGGAGGACAGTTAACACTGAAGCTTTCTTT
j_call: TRBJ1-4; d_call: NA; clone_size: NA; v_call: TRBV2; cdr3_aa: CASRAAGEKLFF; cdr3_nt: TGTGCCAGCCGCGCGGCGGGTGAAAAACTGTTTTTT
j_call: TRBJ2-7; d_call: NA; clone_size: NA; v_call: TRBV6-1; cdr3_aa: CASSESVWSYEQYF; cdr3_nt: TGTGCCAGCAGTGAATCCGTATGGAGCTACGAGCAGTACTTC
j_call: TRBJ1-1; d_call: TRBD1; clone_size: NA; v_call: TRBV4-1; cdr3_aa: CASSPDRVNTEAFF; cdr3_nt: TGCGCCAGCAGCCCGGACAGGGTGAACACTGAAGCTTTCTTT
j_call: TRBJ2-7; d_call: NA; clone_size: NA; v_call: TRBV28; cdr3_aa: CASSSGQNYYEQYF; cdr3_nt: TGTGCCAGCAGTTCGGGTCAGAATTACTACGAGCAGTACTTC
j_call: TRBJ2-3; d_call: NA; clone_size: few; v_call: TRBV7-2; cdr3_aa: CASSLDPGGGTDTQYF; cdr3_nt: TGTGCCAGCAGCTTAGACCCCGGCGGGGGCACAGATACGCAGTATTTT
j_call: TRBJ2-2; d_call: TRBD2; clone_size: NA; v_call: TRBV30; cdr3_aa: CAWSLVGGWTGELFF; cdr3_nt: TGTGCCTGGAGTCTGGTGGGGGGGTGGACCGGGGAGCTGTTTTTT
j_call: TRBJ2-1; d_call: TRBD1; clone_size: NA; v_call: TRBV18; cdr3_aa: CASSPRKGQGPYNEQFF; cdr3_nt: TGTGCCAGCTCACCACGAAAAGGACAGGGGCCCTACAATGAGCAGTTCTTC
j_call: TRBJ1-5; d_call: NA; clone_size: NA; v_call: TRBV7-8; cdr3_aa: CASSQGRDMEQPQHF; cdr3_nt: TGTGCCAGCAGCCAAGGGAGGGATATGGAGCAGCCCCAGCATTTT
j_call: TRBJ2-2; d_call: NA; clone_size: NA; v_call: TRBV4-3; cdr3_aa: CASSQDGRTGGLFF; cdr3_nt: TGCGCCAGCAGCCAAGATGGGAGGACCGGGGGGCTGTTTTTT
j_call: TRBJ2-3; d_call: TRBD1; clone_size: NA; v_call: TRBV5-4; cdr3_aa: CASSSRDRDLDTQYF; cdr3_nt: TGTGCCAGCAGCTCCCGGGACAGGGATCTGGATACGCAGTATTTT
j_call: TRBJ1-5; d_call: NA; clone_size: NA; v_call: TRBV2; cdr3_aa: CACGGEYSNQPQHF; cdr3_nt: TGTGCCTGCGGTGGCGAATATAGCAATCAGCCCCAGCATTTT
j_call: TRBJ2-3; d_call: NA; clone_size: NA; v_call: TRBV10-3; cdr3_aa: CAISEIGDSPTDTQYF; cdr3_nt: TGTGCCATCAGTGAAATAGGAGATTCTCCCACAGATACGCAGTATTTT
j_call: TRBJ2-7; d_call: NA; clone_size: few; v_call: TRBV30; cdr3_aa: CAWSETGNEQYF; cdr3_nt: TGTGCCTGGAGTGAAACAGGGAACGAGCAGTACTTC
j_call: TRBJ2-3; d_call: TRBD1; clone_size: NA; v_call: TRBV29-1; cdr3_aa: CSVEGVRGPGDTQYF; cdr3_nt: TGCAGCGTTGAAGGTGTGAGGGGGCCTGGAGATACGCAGTATTTT
j_call: TRBJ1-5; d_call: NA; clone_size: few; v_call: TRBV19; cdr3_aa: CAVSAGAGQPQHF; cdr3_nt: TGTGCCGTATCAGCAGGGGCAGGTCAGCCCCAGCATTTT
j_call: TRBJ2-5; d_call: NA; clone_size: NA; v_call: TRBV7-2; cdr3_aa: CASGGGRGAWETQYF; cdr3_nt: TGTGCCAGCGGCGGGGGTAGGGGGGCTTGGGAGACCCAGTACTTC
j_call: TRBJ2-4; d_call: NA; clone_size: NA; v_call: TRBV5-6; cdr3_aa: CASSLHQGLKNIQYF; cdr3_nt: TGTGCCAGCAGCTTACATCAGGGCCTCAAAAACATTCAGTACTTC
j_call: TRBJ2-7; d_call: TRBD1; clone_size: NA; v_call: TRBV7-9; cdr3_aa: CASSLDRGDEQYF; cdr3_nt: TGTGCCAGCAGCTTAGACAGGGGGGACGAGCAGTACTTC
j_call: TRBJ2-7; d_call: NA; clone_size: NA; v_call: TRBV5-1; cdr3_aa: CASSGEGGWDEQYF; cdr3_nt: TGCGCCAGCAGCGGGGAGGGGGGTTGGGACGAGCAGTACTTC
j_call: TRBJ2-3; d_call: NA; clone_size: NA; v_call: TRBV27; cdr3_aa: CASMLRDTQYF; cdr3_nt: TGTGCCAGCATGCTCAGAGATACGCAGTATTTT
j_call: TRBJ1-2; d_call: NA; clone_size: NA; v_call: TRBV2; cdr3_aa: CASRINQGLNYGYTF; cdr3_nt: TGTGCCAGCAGGATCAATCAGGGGTTAAACTATGGCTACACCTTC
j_call: TRBJ1-1; d_call: NA; clone_size: NA; v_call: TRBV9; cdr3_aa: CASSGGHPGTEAFF; cdr3_nt: TGTGCCAGCAGCGGAGGGCACCCGGGCACTGAAGCTTTCTTT
j_call: TRBJ1-2; d_call: NA; clone_size: NA; v_call: TRBV7-9; cdr3_aa: CASTTDRASGTSYGYPF; cdr3_nt: TGTGCCAGCACCACCGATAGGGCCAGCGGAACTTCCTATGGCTACCCCTTC
j_call: TRBJ2-2; d_call: TRBD2; clone_size: NA; v_call: TRBV7-2; cdr3_aa: CASSPTSGGARVGELFF; cdr3_nt: TGTGCCAGCAGCCCGACTAGCGGGGGGGCCCGAGTCGGGGAGCTGTTTTTT
j_call: TRBJ2-7; d_call: TRBD1; clone_size: few; v_call: TRBV4-2; cdr3_aa: CASSPTRDRSSYEQYF; cdr3_nt: TGTGCCAGCAGCCCGACCCGGGACAGGAGCTCCTACGAGCAGTACTTC
j_call: TRBJ1-5; d_call: NA; clone_size: NA; v_call: TRBV2; cdr3_aa: CASRDRDFNQPQHF; cdr3_nt: TGTGCCAGCAGAGACCGGGATTTCAATCAGCCCCAGCATTTT
j_call: TRBJ2-7; d_call: NA; clone_size: NA; v_call: TRBV7-2; cdr3_aa: CASSTLNEQYF; cdr3_nt: TGTGCCAGCAGCACCCTAAACGAGCAGTACTTC